The clone carrying this TCR beta chain occurred a few times. Antigen unknown. These data are taken from a study of T cells in Graves' hyperthyroidism and ophthalmopathy. Using RNA transcripts as the source, TCR beta CDR3 regions were amplified. In the first-round RT-PCR of the TCR CDR3, the HTBI primer set was used. TCRdb fed the multiplex PCR reads into MiXCR, producing one record per CDR3 protein. The sample consists of around 700,000 distinct CDR3 sequences, around a sixth of them appearing once. V dropped 6 bases and J dropped 6; count of bases not matched to a gene: 10. This CDR3 spans 14 amino acids. Looked up from germline, CDR1 is SQVTM and CDR2 is ANQGSEA. Study-level points and caveats: Ophthalmopathy got predicted by the model a median roughly 6.4 months before its onset. Most clonotypes that expanded in the thyroid above 0.001 also showed up in blood. A model using 13 V-J features told ophthalmopathy apart from stable hyperthyroidism.

The rearrangement links TRBV29-1 to TRBJ1-2, with 10 bases fitting TRBD1. What was sequenced was blood. The TCR was taken from a woman aged 45-59 years with Graves' hyperthyroidism that later progressed to Graves' ophthalmopathy. The CDR3 sequence: CSVRDRGRLDGYTF. In nucleotides, the CDR3 is TGCAGCGTGAGAGACAGGGGGCGACTGGATGGCTACACCTTC.